The subject of this entry is one TCR beta chain. The data derive from a study of T cell responses to AZD1222 COVID-19 vaccine. The CDR3 spans 13 residues. V lost 7 bases, J lost 5 bases, and 14 bases lay in between. Germline V gene sequence: CDR1 MDHEN, CDR2 SYDVKM. Using immunoSEQ multiplex PCR, the repertoire was profiled, and TCRdb retains in-frame clones only, with some absent. The sample lists some 130,000 clones, 90% occurring once. The chain carries TRBV28 and TRBJ2-5, with D perhaps matching TRBD2 (6 bases). The TCR sequence derives from an adult in good health. Sequenced here: peripheral blood, sampled on day 0 of AZD1222 vaccination. CDR3 protein: CASMGSGGETQYF. CDR3 DNA sequence: TGTGCCAGCATGGGGTCCGGAGGGGAGACCCAGTACTTC.